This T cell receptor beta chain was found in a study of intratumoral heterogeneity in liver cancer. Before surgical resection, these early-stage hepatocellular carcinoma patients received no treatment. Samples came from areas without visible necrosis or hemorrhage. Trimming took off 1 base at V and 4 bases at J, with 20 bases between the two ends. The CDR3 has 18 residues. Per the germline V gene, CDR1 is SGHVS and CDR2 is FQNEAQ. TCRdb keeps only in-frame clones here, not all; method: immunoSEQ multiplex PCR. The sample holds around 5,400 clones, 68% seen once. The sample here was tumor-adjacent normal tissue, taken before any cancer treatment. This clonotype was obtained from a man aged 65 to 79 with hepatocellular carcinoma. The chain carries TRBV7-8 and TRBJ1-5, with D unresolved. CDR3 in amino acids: CASSLDPAALLGNQPQHF. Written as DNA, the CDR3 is TGTGCCAGCAGCTTAGATCCGGCAGCCCTTTTAGGAAATCAGCCCCAGCATTTT.